This T cell receptor (beta chain) comes out of a study of early T cells in non-severe SARS-CoV-2 infection. Background on the study: Sequencing of unsorted whole blood was done on bulk RNA, leaving chains unpaired.

Study-level results: Matching results from VDJdb favored anti-spike CD8 responses, leaving private and CD4 specificities undetected.

This clonotype was seen a handful of times. What it binds is not known. The length of the CDR3 is 13 residues. Germline values: CDR1 MDHEN, CDR2 SYDVKM. With 7 bases clipped from V and 4 bases from J, the junction kept 3 bases outside the gene matches. Each cDNA molecule carried a unique molecular identifier. TCRdb reprocessed the 5' RACE reads via MiXCR and lists one record per CDR3 protein. The table records more than 45,000 distinct CDR3 sequences, over 10% of them present only once. The J gene is TRBJ2-1, the V gene TRBV28; 8 bases align to TRBD1. This receptor was identified in an adult who was a healthcare worker with PCR-confirmed SARS-CoV-2 infection or an uninfected control (not recorded which). The material sequenced was whole blood. CDR3 coding DNA: TGTGCCAGCAACAGGGGGTTGTACAATGAGCAGTTCTTC. Residues: CASNRGLYNEQFF.